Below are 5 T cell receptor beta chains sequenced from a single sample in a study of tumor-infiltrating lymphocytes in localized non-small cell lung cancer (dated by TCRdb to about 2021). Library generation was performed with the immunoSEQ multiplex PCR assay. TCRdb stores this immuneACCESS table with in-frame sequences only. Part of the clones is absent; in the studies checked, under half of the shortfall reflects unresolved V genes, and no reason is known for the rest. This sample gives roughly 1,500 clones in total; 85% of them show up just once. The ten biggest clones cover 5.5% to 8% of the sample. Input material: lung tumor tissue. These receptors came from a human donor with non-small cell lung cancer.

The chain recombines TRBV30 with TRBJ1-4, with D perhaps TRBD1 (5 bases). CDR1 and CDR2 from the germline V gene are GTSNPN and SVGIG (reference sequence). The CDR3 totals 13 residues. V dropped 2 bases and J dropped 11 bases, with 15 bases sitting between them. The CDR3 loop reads CAWSKGANGKLFF. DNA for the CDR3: TGTGCCTGGAGTAAAGGGGCTAATGGGAAACTGTTTTTT.

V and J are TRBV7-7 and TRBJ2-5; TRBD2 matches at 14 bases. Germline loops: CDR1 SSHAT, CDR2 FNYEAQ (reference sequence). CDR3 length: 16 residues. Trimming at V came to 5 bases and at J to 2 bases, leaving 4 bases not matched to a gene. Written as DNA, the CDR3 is TGTGCCAGCAGCGACGGACTAGCGGGGGGACAAGAGACCCAGTACTTC. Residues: CASSDGLAGGQETQYF.

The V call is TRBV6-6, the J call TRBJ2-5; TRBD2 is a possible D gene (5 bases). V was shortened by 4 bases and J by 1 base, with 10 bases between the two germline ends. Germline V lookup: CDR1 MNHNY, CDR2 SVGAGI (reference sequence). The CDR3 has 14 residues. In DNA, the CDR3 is TGTGCCAGCAGTTTACGGGAACTCCAAGAGACCCAGTACTTC. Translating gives CASSLRELQETQYF.

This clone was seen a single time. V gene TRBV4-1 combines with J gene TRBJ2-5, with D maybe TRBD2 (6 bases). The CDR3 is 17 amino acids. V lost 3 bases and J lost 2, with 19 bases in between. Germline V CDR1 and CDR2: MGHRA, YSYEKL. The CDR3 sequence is CASSQQRGGTEQETQYF. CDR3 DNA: TGCGCCAGCAGCCAGCAACGGGGCGGGACGGAACAAGAGACCCAGTACTTC.

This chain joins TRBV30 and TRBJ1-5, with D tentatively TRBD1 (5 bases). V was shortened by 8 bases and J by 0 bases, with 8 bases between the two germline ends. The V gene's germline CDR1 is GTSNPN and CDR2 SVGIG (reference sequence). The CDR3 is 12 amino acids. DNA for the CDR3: TGTGCCACGACAGTTAGCAATCAGCCCCAGCATTTT. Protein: CATTVSNQPQHF.